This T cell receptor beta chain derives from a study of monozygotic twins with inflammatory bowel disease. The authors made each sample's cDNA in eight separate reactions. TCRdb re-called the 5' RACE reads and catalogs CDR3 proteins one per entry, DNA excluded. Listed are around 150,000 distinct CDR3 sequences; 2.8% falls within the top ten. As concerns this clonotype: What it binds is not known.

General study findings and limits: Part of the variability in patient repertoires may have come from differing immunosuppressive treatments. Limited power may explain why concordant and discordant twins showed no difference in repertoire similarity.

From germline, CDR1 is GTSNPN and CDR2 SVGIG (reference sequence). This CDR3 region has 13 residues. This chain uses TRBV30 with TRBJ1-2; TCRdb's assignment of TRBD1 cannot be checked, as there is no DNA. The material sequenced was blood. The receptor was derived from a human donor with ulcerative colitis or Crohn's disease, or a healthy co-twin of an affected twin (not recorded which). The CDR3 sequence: CAWIQGRYYGYTF.